These 27 T cell receptor beta chains came from one sample sequenced in a study of regulatory and conventional T cells in RAG deficiency. Some clones are missing from TCRdb's copy, which holds only in-frame ones; the method was immunoSEQ multiplex PCR. The sample holds roughly 10,000 clones, about 94% seen once. Conventional CD4+ T cells were sorted from blood as CD25-low CD127-high cells. The sequenced sample consisted of CD4+ effector T cells sorted from blood. These receptors all come from a human donor with RAG deficiency presenting as severe combined immunodeficiency.

This rearrangement joins TRBV4-3 to TRBJ2-7, with 9 bases aligning to TRBD1. The length of the CDR3 is 14 residues. The germline CDR1 and CDR2 sequences are LGHNA and YSLEER. V gave up 4 bases and J gave up 4 bases; unmatched junction bases: 5. CDR3 DNA sequence: TGCGCCAGCAGCCGCGGGACAGGGCCATACGAGCAGTACTTC. This sequence encodes CASSRGTGPYEQYF.

This chain links TRBV7-8 with TRBJ2-7, with D uncertain. Trimming stripped 8 bases from V and 3 bases from J, with 17 bases between. In germline, CDR1 is SGHVS, CDR2 FQNEAQ. The CDR3 totals 14 residues. CDR3 in DNA: TGTGCCAGCCAATACAGCGATGGGTACTACGAGCAGTACTTC. It is translated as CASQYSDGYYEQYF.

This chain joins TRBV7-6 and TRBJ2-2, with D hard to call. Per the germline V gene, CDR1 is SGHVS and CDR2 is FNYEAQ. Trimming left V 1 base short and J 4 bases short, with 4 bases between. CDR3 size: 13 residues. CDR3 loop: CASSLEGTGELFF. The DNA of the CDR3 is TGTGCCAGCAGCTTAGAAGGCACCGGGGAGCTGTTTTTT.

The V call is TRBV4-2, the J call TRBJ2-7, with 9 bases matching TRBD1. This CDR3 spans 16 amino acids. Germline CDR1 is LGHNA and CDR2 is YNFKEQ. V was clipped by 4 bases and J by 2 bases; unmatched bases: 9. The CDR3 DNA is TGTGCCAGCAGCCTCTTGAAAGGACAGGGGACCTACGAGCAGTACTTC. This translates into CASSLLKGQGTYEQYF.

The chain carries TRBV25-1 and TRBJ2-2; 9 bases are a match to TRBD1. Germline CDR1 and CDR2: MGHDK and SYGVNS. The V and J ends lost 1 base and 5 bases, in that order; junction bases with no gene match: 2. The CDR3 has 15 residues. Written as DNA, the CDR3 is TGTGCCAGCAGTGAATCGACAGGGGGGACCGGGGAGCTGTTTTTT. It translates to CASSESTGGTGELFF.

This sequence joins TRBV11-3 and TRBJ2-3; weak D call: TRBD1 (5 bases). V was clipped by 2 bases and J by 6 bases, with 6 bases between them. CDR1 is SGHNT, CDR2 YENEEA, per germline. This CDR3 contains 12 residues. This CDR3 is CASSLQGDTQYF. The CDR3, as DNA: TGTGCCAGCAGCTTACAGGGTGATACGCAGTATTTT. The full variable domain, its missing parts supplied by reference TRBV11-3 and TRBJ2-3, is EAGVVQSPRYKIIEKKQPVAFWCNPISGHNTLYWYLQNLGQGPELLIRYENEEAVDDSQLPKDRFSAERLKGVDSTLKIQPAELGDSAVYLCASSLQGDTQYFGPGTRLTVL.

The J gene is TRBJ1-1, the V gene TRBV19, with D possibly being TRBD1 (6 bases). CDR3 size: 13 residues. Germline lookup yields CDR1 LNHDA and CDR2 SQIVND (reference sequence). V was shortened by 9 bases and J by 4 bases, with 15 bases between the two germline ends. For the CDR3, the DNA is TGTGCCAGCCGGCGGCAGGGGAGCACTGAAGCTTTCTTT. This sequence encodes CASRRQGSTEAFF.

The chain carries TRBV15 and TRBJ2-1; 8 positions match TRBD1. CDR3 size: 14 residues. CDR1 is LNHNV, CDR2 YYDKDF, per germline (reference sequence). V dropped 5 bases and J dropped 4; count of bases not matched to a gene: 4. CDR3 in amino acids: CATSRDRIYNEQFF. The CDR3, as DNA: TGTGCCACCAGCCGGGACAGGATTTACAATGAGCAGTTCTTC.

The chain uses TRBV7-2 and TRBJ2-7; D remains ambiguous. The germline V and J ends were trimmed by 5 bases and 3 bases, with 17 bases remaining between them. CDR3 size: 15 residues. The germline CDR1 and CDR2 sequences are SGHTA and FQGNSA. The CDR3, as DNA: TGTGCCAGCAGCCCCAGACGCGATACAGTCTACGAGCAGTACTTC. It translates to CASSPRRDTVYEQYF.

The chain recombines TRBV20-1 with TRBJ1-4; D not resolved. Germline loops: CDR1 DFQATT, CDR2 SNEGSKA (reference sequence). The CDR3 is 11 amino acids. Trimming pared 6 bases from V and 8 bases from J, leaving 10 bases between. CDR3 in DNA: TGCAGTGCCCCGCTCCAGGAAAAACTGTTTTTT. It codes for CSAPLQEKLFF.

The CDR3, as DNA: TGTGCCAGCAACCCTTACACCGGGGAGCTGTTTTTT. Translated: CASNPYTGELFF. The V call is TRBV28, the J call TRBJ2-2, with D unclear. The CDR3 runs to 12 residues. V was shortened by 7 bases and J by 3 bases, with 6 bases between the two germline ends. CDR1 is MDHEN and CDR2 is SYDVKM in the germline V gene.

This clone was counted between two and nine times. The rearrangement uses TRBV5-4 and TRBJ2-7; D gene unclear. V was pared by 1 base and J by 3 bases, with 5 bases between. Germline values: CDR1 SGHNT, CDR2 YYREEE (reference sequence). The CDR3 contains 12 residues. The CDR3 DNA reads as TGTGCCAGCAGCTTGACGGGCTACGAGCAGTACTTC. Its protein product is CASSLTGYEQYF.

This sequence joins TRBV27 and TRBJ2-7, with 10 bases lining up with TRBD1. J lost 5 bases, V lost 2 bases, and 12 bases had no gene match. CDR3 length equals 17 residues. Germline V gene sequence: CDR1 MNHEY, CDR2 SMNVEV (reference sequence). This chain's CDR3 is CASSLMLDSTGGHEQYF. Here the CDR3 DNA reads TGTGCCAGCAGTTTAATGCTGGACTCGACAGGGGGCCACGAGCAGTACTTC.

The V and J genes are TRBV7-2 and TRBJ2-3, with unresolved D. The germline CDR1 and CDR2 sequences are SGHTA and FQGNSA. This CDR3 comprises 12 residues. V was pared by 5 bases and J by 4 bases, with 7 bases between. CDR3 DNA sequence: TGTGCCAGCAGCCCTGCTTCAGATACGCAGTATTTT. Its protein product is CASSPASDTQYF.

The rearrangement joins TRBV11-1 to TRBJ2-6; 8 bases align to TRBD1. Germline assignment: CDR1 SGHAT and CDR2 FQDESV (reference sequence). V lost 5 bases to trimming and J lost 3 bases; unmatched junction nucleotides: 0. This CDR3 spans 14 amino acids. CDR3 coding DNA: TGTGCCAGCAGCGGACAGGGTGGGGCCAACGTCCTGACTTTC. It specifies CASSGQGGANVLTF.

The chain combines TRBV25-1 with TRBJ2-3; D is perhaps TRBD1 (5 bases). CDR1 MGHDK and CDR2 SYGVNS come from the germline V gene. V lost 3 bases and J lost 1, with 8 bases in between. The CDR3 totals 14 residues. The chain's CDR3 is CASSDRVGTDTQYF. CDR3 DNA: TGTGCCAGCAGTGACAGGGTAGGCACAGATACGCAGTATTTT.

This clone is a singleton in its sample. This chain joins TRBV5-4 and TRBJ2-7; no firm D call. Trimming left V 2 bases short and J 6 bases short, with 12 bases between. CDR1 is SGHNT, CDR2 YYREEE, per germline (reference sequence). The CDR3 runs to 13 residues. The chain's CDR3 is CASSFGGILEQYF. In nucleotides, the CDR3 is TGTGCCAGCAGCTTCGGCGGCATCCTCGAGCAGTACTTC.

This clone has a handful of counts. V and J are TRBV18 and TRBJ1-1, with a tentative D call TRBD1 (6 bases). This CDR3 spans 14 amino acids. Germline V gives CDR1 KGHSH, CDR2 LQKENI. V lost 4 bases and J lost 4, with 13 bases in between. The CDR3 is CASSQGGASTEAFF. The DNA of the CDR3 is TGTGCCAGCTCACAGGGGGGCGCCAGCACTGAAGCTTTCTTT.

The CDR3 reads CASSLERQETQYF. The CDR3 DNA reads as TGTGCCAGCAGCTTAGAGCGGCAAGAGACCCAGTACTTC. The genes are TRBV7-2 and TRBJ2-5; D is perhaps TRBD2 (5 bases). Trimming stripped 1 base from V and 2 bases from J, with 5 bases between. CDR3 length: 13 amino acids. CDR1 is SGHTA and CDR2 is FQGNSA in the germline V gene.

The V and J genes are TRBV28 and TRBJ2-7; a weak D match, TRBD1 (5 bases). Trimming stripped 6 bases from V and 5 bases from J, with 14 bases between. The CDR3 sequence is 13 residues long. Germline V CDR1 and CDR2: MDHEN, SYDVKM. CDR3: CASSTGLDNEQYF. The CDR3 region has the DNA TGTGCCAGCAGCACCGGGTTGGACAACGAGCAGTACTTC.

The chain uses TRBV9 and TRBJ2-3; no clear D. The germline gives CDR1 SGDLS, CDR2 YYNGEE. The CDR3 contains 12 residues. Trimming cost V 2 bases and J 5 bases, with 6 bases left between them. CDR3 sequence reads: CASSVSEDTQYF. The DNA for the CDR3 is TGTGCCAGCAGCGTTAGTGAAGATACGCAGTATTTT.

The chain combines TRBV7-8 with TRBJ1-5, with D unclear. V lost 3 bases to trimming and J lost 6 bases, with 6 bases between them. Germline loops: CDR1 SGHVS, CDR2 FQNEAQ. The CDR3 has 12 residues. This chain's CDR3 is CASSFSGQPQHF. The DNA for the CDR3 is TGTGCCAGCAGCTTCTCAGGTCAGCCCCAGCATTTT. The complete variable domain, with remaining parts taken from reference TRBV7-8 and TRBJ1-5, reads GAGVSQSPRYKVAKRGQDVALRCDPISGHVSLFWYQQALGQGPEFLTYFQNEAQLDKSGLPSDRFFAERPEGSVSTLKIQRTQQEDSAVYLCASSFSGQPQHFGDGTRLSIL.

The CDR3 nucleotides are TGTGCCTGGAGTTCGGTAGAAGAGACCCAGTACTTC. Amino acid sequence: CAWSSVEETQYF. This chain uses TRBV30 with TRBJ2-5, with no clear D. Per germline, CDR1 GTSNPN and CDR2 SVGIG (reference sequence). CDR3 size: 12 residues. Deletions cut 2 bases from V and 3 bases from J, with 7 bases between.

The J gene is TRBJ2-3, the V gene TRBV7-2; D is possibly TRBD2 (5 bases). CDR1 and CDR2 from the germline V gene are SGHTA and FQGNSA. This CDR3 has 13 residues. V shed 1 base and J shed 9 bases, with 11 bases lying between them. CDR3 amino acids: CASSLVRSGTQYF. The CDR3 region has the DNA TGTGCCAGCAGCTTAGTTAGGTCGGGGACGCAGTATTTT. Variable domain in full (rest from reference TRBV7-2 and TRBJ2-3): GAGVSQSPSNKVTEKGKDVELRCDPISGHTALYWYRQSLGQGLEFLIYFQGNSAPDKSGLPSDRFSAERTGGSVSTLTIQRTQQEDSAVYLCASSLVRSGTQYFGPGTRLTVL.

The rearrangement joins TRBV19 to TRBJ2-3; D might be TRBD1 or TRBD2, each matching 6 bases. The CDR3 extends over 16 amino acids. Trimming shortened V by 6 bases and J by 4 bases, and 20 bases separated the two germline ends. Germline V gives CDR1 LNHDA, CDR2 SQIVND (reference sequence). This CDR3 reads CASSPRVGGRADTQYF. As DNA, the CDR3 is TGTGCCAGTAGCCCCCGGGTAGGGGGGAGAGCAGATACGCAGTATTTT. The full variable domain, completed using reference TRBV19 and TRBJ2-3, is DGGITQSPKYLFRKEGQNVTLSCEQNLNHDAMYWYRQDPGQGLRLIYYSQIVNDFQKGDIAEGYSVSREKKESFPLTVTSAQKNPTAFYLCASSPRVGGRADTQYFGPGTRLTVL.

The CDR3 reads CAWCLGPYSDNEQFF. CDR3 DNA: TGTGCCTGGTGCCTAGGACCCTATTCTGACAATGAGCAGTTCTTC. The rearrangement links TRBV30 to TRBJ2-1; D is undetermined. This CDR3 region has 15 residues. Germline V gene data show CDR1 as GTSNPN and CDR2 as SVGIG (reference sequence). Trimming pared 5 bases from V and 5 bases from J, leaving 19 bases between.

The rearrangement joins TRBV30 to TRBJ2-5; D might be TRBD1 or TRBD2, each matching 6 bases. Germline-derived CDR1 and CDR2 are GTSNPN and SVGIG (reference sequence). This CDR3 contains 13 residues. Trimming removed 0 bases from V and 5 bases from J, with 10 bases in between. The CDR3 DNA sequence: TGTGCCTGGAGTGTGGGGGGCGAGGAGACCCAGTACTTC. Protein product: CAWSVGGEETQYF.